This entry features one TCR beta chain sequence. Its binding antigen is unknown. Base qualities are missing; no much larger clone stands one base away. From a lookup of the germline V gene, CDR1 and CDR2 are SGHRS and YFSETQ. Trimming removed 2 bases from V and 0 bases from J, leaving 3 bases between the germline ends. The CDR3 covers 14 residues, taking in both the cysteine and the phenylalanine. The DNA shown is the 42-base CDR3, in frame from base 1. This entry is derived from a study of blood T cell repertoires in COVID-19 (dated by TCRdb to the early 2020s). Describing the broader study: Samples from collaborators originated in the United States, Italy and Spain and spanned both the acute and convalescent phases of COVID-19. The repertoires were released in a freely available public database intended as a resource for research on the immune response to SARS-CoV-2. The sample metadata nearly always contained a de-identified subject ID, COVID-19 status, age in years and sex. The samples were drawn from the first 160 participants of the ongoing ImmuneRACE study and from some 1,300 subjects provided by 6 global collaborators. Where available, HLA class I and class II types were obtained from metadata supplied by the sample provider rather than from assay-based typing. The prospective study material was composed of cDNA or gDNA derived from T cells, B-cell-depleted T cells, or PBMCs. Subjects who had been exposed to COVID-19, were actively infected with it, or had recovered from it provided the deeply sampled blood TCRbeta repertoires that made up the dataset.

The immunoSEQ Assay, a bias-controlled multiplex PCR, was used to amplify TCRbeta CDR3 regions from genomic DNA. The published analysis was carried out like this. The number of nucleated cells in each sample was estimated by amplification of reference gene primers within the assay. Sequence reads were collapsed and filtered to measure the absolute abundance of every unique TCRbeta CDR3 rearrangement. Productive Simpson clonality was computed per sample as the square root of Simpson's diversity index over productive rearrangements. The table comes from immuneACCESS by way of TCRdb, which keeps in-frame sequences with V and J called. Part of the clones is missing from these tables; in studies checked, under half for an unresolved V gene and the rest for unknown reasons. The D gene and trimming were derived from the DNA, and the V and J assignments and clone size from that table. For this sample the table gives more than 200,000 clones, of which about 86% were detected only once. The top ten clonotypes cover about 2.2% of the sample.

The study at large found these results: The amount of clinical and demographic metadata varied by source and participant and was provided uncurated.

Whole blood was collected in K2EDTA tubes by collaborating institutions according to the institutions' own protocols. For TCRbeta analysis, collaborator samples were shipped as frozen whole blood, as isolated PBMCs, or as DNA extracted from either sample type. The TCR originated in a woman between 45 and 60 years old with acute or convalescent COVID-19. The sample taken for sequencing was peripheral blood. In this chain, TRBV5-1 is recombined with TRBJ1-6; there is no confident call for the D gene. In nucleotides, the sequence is TGCGCCAGCAGCTTCGGCTCCTATAATTCACCCCTCCACTTT. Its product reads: CASSFGSYNSPLHF.